The 27 T cell receptor beta chains presented below share a single source sample, sequenced in a study of blood T cell repertoires in COVID-19. This table comes from immunoSEQ multiplex PCR, and its TCRdb copy is limited to in-frame clones, with some not included. Among around 150,000 clones listed, about 93% were seen once. Sequenced: peripheral blood. The receptors originated from a woman aged 50 to 60 with acute or convalescent COVID-19.

The J gene is TRBJ2-1, the V gene TRBV29-1, with 7 positions matching TRBD2. The CDR3 is made up of 15 amino acids. Germline trimming cut 7 bases from V and 0 bases from J; bases unmatched to any gene: 9. CDR1 SQVTM and CDR2 ANQGSEA come from the germline V gene. The CDR3 nucleotides read TGCAGCGCACGGCCTGGCGGGAGCTCCTACAATGAGCAGTTCTTC. Amino acid sequence: CSARPGGSSYNEQFF.

The chain links TRBV6-5 to TRBJ2-7, with 7 bases that match TRBD2. CDR1 and CDR2 from the germline V gene are MNHEY and SVGAGI. Unmatched junction bases numbered 9, after V lost 0 bases and J lost 4 bases. The CDR3 runs to 16 residues. CDR3 residues: CASSYSWEGQVYEQYF. Written as DNA, the CDR3 is TGTGCCAGCAGTTACTCTTGGGAGGGTCAAGTTTACGAGCAGTACTTC.

The CDR3, as DNA: TGTGCCTCCCAACGACAGACCTCGAACACCGGGGAGCTGTTTTTT. Encoded protein: CASQRQTSNTGELFF. The chain combines TRBV19 with TRBJ2-2, with a tentative D call TRBD1 (5 bases). Looked up from germline, CDR1 is LNHDA and CDR2 is SQIVND (reference sequence). This CDR3 contains 15 residues. With 11 bases removed from V and 0 bases from J, the gap between germline ends came to 16 bases. The full variable domain, with the rest looked up from reference TRBV19 and TRBJ2-2, is DGGITQSPKYLFRKEGQNVTLSCEQNLNHDAMYWYRQDPGQGLRLIYYSQIVNDFQKGDIAEGYSVSREKKESFPLTVTSAQKNPTAFYLCASQRQTSNTGELFFGEGSRLTVL.

The rearrangement links TRBV27 to TRBJ1-5; 8 bases are shared with TRBD1. There are 16 residues in the CDR3. V lost 4 bases to trimming and J lost 4 bases; unmatched junction nucleotides: 9. Germline values: CDR1 MNHEY, CDR2 SMNVEV (reference sequence). The CDR3 is CASSSFGQGLNQPQHF. CDR3 DNA: TGTGCCAGCAGTTCATTCGGACAGGGCCTGAATCAGCCCCAGCATTTT.

The chain recombines TRBV4-2 with TRBJ1-2; a possible D gene is TRBD1 (5 bases). CDR1 LGHNA and CDR2 YNFKEQ come from the germline V gene. The length of the CDR3 is 15 residues. V was pared by 0 bases and J by 6 bases, with 14 bases between. The CDR3 DNA sequence: TGTGCCAGCAGCCAAGATGGCCGGGGACTTGATGGCTACACCTTC. Encoded protein: CASSQDGRGLDGYTF.

This chain joins TRBV7-8 and TRBJ2-1; D gene ambiguous. Germline V gene lookup returns CDR1 SGHVS and CDR2 FQNEAQ. Trimming stripped 1 base from V and 5 bases from J, with 9 bases between. CDR3 length: 14 amino acids. The CDR3 protein is CASSLGLVDNEQFF. For the CDR3, the DNA is TGTGCCAGCAGCTTAGGCCTAGTAGACAATGAGCAGTTCTTC.

The J gene is TRBJ1-4, the V gene TRBV30; TRBD1 agrees at 7 bases. Germline V gene data show CDR1 as GTSNPN and CDR2 as SVGIG (reference sequence). CDR3 length equals 15 residues. J lost 0 bases, V lost 2 bases, and 3 bases had no gene match. The CDR3 is CAWSPGTATNEKLFF. CDR3 DNA sequence: TGTGCCTGGAGTCCCGGGACAGCAACTAATGAAAAACTGTTTTTT.

V gene TRBV24-1 combines with J gene TRBJ1-1; TRBD1 might be the D (5 bases). Trimming left V 4 bases short and J 5 bases short, with 7 bases between. CDR1 is KGHDR, CDR2 SFDVKD, per germline. CDR3 length equals 12 residues. CDR3 DNA: TGTGCCACCAGTGAGGAGGGGACTGAAGCTTTCTTT. Its protein product is CATSEEGTEAFF.

This clone has just one count. The CDR3: CASSQVEGGPYGYTF. DNA of the CDR3: TGTGCCAGCTCACAGGTCGAAGGGGGCCCCTATGGCTACACCTTC. The chain uses TRBV18 and TRBJ1-2; TRBD1 agrees at 7 bases. CDR1 is KGHSH, CDR2 LQKENI, per germline. V lost 4 bases to trimming and J lost 4 bases; unmatched junction nucleotides: 9. The CDR3 is 15 amino acids.

V is TRBV19 and J is TRBJ1-4; no clear D. Trimming removed 5 bases from V and 6 bases from J, with 10 bases in between. The germline gives CDR1 LNHDA, CDR2 SQIVND (reference sequence). CDR3 length: 13 amino acids. The CDR3 DNA reads as TGTGCCAGTAGTGAACAGAAGGATGAAAAACTGTTTTTT. It specifies CASSEQKDEKLFF.

This clone was found once. This chain connects TRBV7-3 to TRBJ1-4, with 8 positions matching TRBD1. Germline V gene data show CDR1 as SGHTA and CDR2 as FQGTGA. The CDR3 consists of 15 residues. The junction had 5 bases not matched to a gene; V was cut back by 5 bases and J by 3 bases. This chain's CDR3 is CASSKTGASNEKLFF. The CDR3 bases are TGTGCCAGCAGCAAGACAGGGGCTTCTAATGAAAAACTGTTTTTT.

The sample holds one count of this clone. CDR3 coding DNA: TGCGCCAGCACCTTGGGACAGGGGGCTTCCTACGAGCAGTACTTC. Its protein product is CASTLGQGASYEQYF. The rearrangement links TRBV4-1 to TRBJ2-7; 12 bases agree with TRBD1. Germline-derived CDR1 and CDR2 are MGHRA and YSYEKL. J was trimmed by 1 base and V by 7 bases; bases with no gene match: 5. This CDR3 contains 15 residues.

The chain couples TRBV5-1 to TRBJ2-2; TRBD1 is a possible D gene (5 bases). The CDR3 has 13 amino acids. Trimming shortened V by 0 bases and J by 5 bases, and 5 bases separated the two germline ends. CDR1 is SGHRS, CDR2 YFSETQ, per germline. In nucleotides, the CDR3 is TGCGCCAGCAGCTTGGACAGGACCGGGGAGCTGTTTTTT. Its translation: CASSLDRTGELFF.

V and J are TRBV5-1 and TRBJ1-5; 7 positions match TRBD1. The CDR3 loop spans 13 amino acids. Germline V CDR1 and CDR2: SGHRS, YFSETQ. J was trimmed by 5 bases and V by 1 base; bases with no gene match: 0. CDR3 nucleotide sequence: TGCGCCAGCAGCTTGACAGGGGATCAGCCCCAGCATTTT. Translating it yields CASSLTGDQPQHF. Full variable domain (outside the CDR3, taken from reference TRBV5-1 and TRBJ1-5): KAGVTQTPRYLIKTRGQQVTLSCSPISGHRSVSWYQQTPGQGLQFLFEYFSETQRNKGNFPGRFSGRQFSNSRSEMNVSTLELGDSALYLCASSLTGDQPQHFGDGTRLSIL.

The V call is TRBV5-6, the J call TRBJ1-1; TRBD1 agrees at 7 bases. V was clipped by 2 bases and J by 1 base; unmatched bases: 5. Per germline, CDR1 SGHDT and CDR2 YYEEEE. The CDR3 has 15 amino acids. The CDR3 loop reads CASSFRGVGNTEAFF. CDR3 in DNA: TGTGCCAGCAGCTTCAGGGGGGTCGGGAACACTGAAGCTTTCTTT.

The CDR3 loop is CASSTLDRGWHQPQHF. The CDR3 nucleotides are TGTGCCAGTAGTACATTAGACAGGGGCTGGCATCAGCCCCAGCATTTT. The V gene is TRBV19, the J gene TRBJ1-5; 8 nucleotides agree with TRBD1. With 4 bases clipped from V and 5 bases from J, the junction kept 10 bases outside the gene matches. Germline loops: CDR1 LNHDA, CDR2 SQIVND (reference sequence). CDR3 length: 16 amino acids.

V gene TRBV30 combines with J gene TRBJ2-5; the D gene is possibly TRBD1 (6 bases). This CDR3 contains 12 residues. Germline V gene sequence: CDR1 GTSNPN, CDR2 SVGIG (reference sequence). Deletions cut 0 bases from V and 4 bases from J, with 6 bases between. The CDR3 DNA reads as TGTGCCTGGAGTGTACAGGGAGAGACCCAGTACTTC. Its translation: CAWSVQGETQYF.

This rearrangement joins TRBV18 to TRBJ1-2, with D unresolved. V was clipped by 7 bases and J by 4 bases, with 19 bases between them. CDR1 KGHSH and CDR2 LQKENI come from the germline V gene. The CDR3 contains 15 residues. CDR3 sequence (DNA): TGTGCCAGCTTACCCCAGGATCTGGGAGGCTATGGCTACACCTTC. Translated: CASLPQDLGGYGYTF.

In DNA form, the CDR3 reads TGCAGTGCATACAGGGTGGGTGGCTACACCTTC. This sequence encodes CSAYRVGGYTF. The rearrangement joins TRBV20-1 to TRBJ1-2; TRBD1 might be the D (6 bases). The CDR3 length is 11 residues. Germline CDR1 DFQATT, CDR2 SNEGSKA (reference sequence). The germline V and J ends were trimmed by 6 bases and 7 bases, with 12 bases remaining between them.

This chain connects TRBV5-4 to TRBJ1-4, with a weak D call TRBD1 (5 bases). Looked up from germline, CDR1 is SGHNT and CDR2 is YYREEE (reference sequence). The CDR3 runs to 14 residues. Between the trimmed V and J ends, which lost 1 base and 7 bases, there was a span of 11 bases. The CDR3 nucleotides read TGTGCCAGCAGCTTGAGGGAGGGGAGTGAAAAACTGTTTTTT. Its translation is CASSLREGSEKLFF. The variable domain in full, completed from reference TRBV5-4 and TRBJ1-4, reads ETGVTQSPTHLIKTRGQQVTLRCSSQSGHNTVSWYQQALGQGPQFIFQYYREEENGRGNFPPRFSGLQFPNYSSELNVNALELDDSALYLCASSLREGSEKLFFGSGTQLSVL.

Regarding this clone: One end of the junction fails to match germline, which may point to a read error. V is TRBV11-2 and J is TRBJ2-7, with TRBD1 as a possible D gene (5 bases). CDR1 is SGHAT, CDR2 FQNNGV, per germline. This CDR3 has 12 residues. DNA for the CDR3: TGTGCCAGCAGCTCGGGCCGCCAAGGGGCGAACTTC. Its protein product is CASSSGRQGANF.

The chain links TRBV3-1 (or the pseudogene TRBV3-2) to TRBJ1-2; D is undetermined. V was shortened by 3 bases and J by 4 bases, with 12 bases between the two germline ends. Germline V gene sequence: CDR1 LGHDT, CDR2 YNNKEL (reference sequence). The CDR3 loop spans 14 amino acids. The CDR3 loop reads CASSQASRLYGYTF. The CDR3, as DNA: TGTGCCAGCAGCCAGGCAAGTAGACTCTATGGCTACACCTTC.

The V and J genes are TRBV2 and TRBJ1-1; D is uncertain. The V gene lost 6 bases and the J gene lost 1 base, with 9 bases spanning the gap. Germline CDR1 is SNHLY and CDR2 is FYNNEI. This CDR3 spans 13 amino acids. The CDR3 is CASRWQENTEAFF. The CDR3 DNA reads as TGTGCCAGCAGGTGGCAGGAGAACACTGAAGCTTTCTTT.

This chain uses TRBV30 with TRBJ1-4; tentative D call: TRBD1 (6 bases). V was pared by 3 bases and J by 8 bases, with 16 bases between. The CDR3 has 14 amino acids. From germline, CDR1 is GTSNPN and CDR2 SVGIG (reference sequence). The CDR3 here is CAWRVGGVGEKLFF. The DNA of the CDR3 is TGTGCCTGGAGAGTTGGGGGCGTTGGGGAAAAACTGTTTTTT.

The chain combines TRBV7-7 with TRBJ2-2; weak D call: TRBD2 (6 bases). The CDR3 extends over 15 amino acids. Germline CDR1 and CDR2: SSHAT and FNYEAQ (reference sequence). V was shortened by 3 bases and J by 0 bases, with 8 bases between the two germline ends. The CDR3 region has the DNA TGTGCCAGCAGCTTGGGGGACTCGAACACCGGGGAGCTGTTTTTT. This sequence encodes CASSLGDSNTGELFF.

The DNA of the CDR3 is TGTGCCAGCAGCTCAAGGACAGGGCAAGGGAATCAGCCCCAGCATTTT. Its protein product is CASSSRTGQGNQPQHF. The chain carries TRBV7-9 and TRBJ1-5, with TRBD1 matching 8 bases. V was pared by 4 bases and J by 4 bases, with 9 bases of the junction left unmatched. This CDR3 is built from 16 residues. Germline assignment: CDR1 SEHNR and CDR2 FQNEAQ (reference sequence).

The chain couples TRBV7-9 to TRBJ2-1; TRBD1 is a possible D gene (6 bases). The CDR3 has 12 residues. The V end lost 0 bases, the J end lost 14 bases, and 11 bases lay between the germline ends. The germline V gene has CDR1 SEHNR and CDR2 FQNEAQ (reference sequence). For the CDR3, the DNA is TGTGCCAGCAGCTTAGCCCAGGGGCAAAAGTTCTTC. Its protein is CASSLAQGQKFF.